The 19 T cell receptor beta chains reported below all come from one sample, sequenced in a study of blood T cell repertoires in COVID-19. Generated by immunoSEQ multiplex PCR, the TCRdb table keeps only in-frame clones and is missing some. Among 45,000 to 50,000 clones, around 85% were seen once, and the ten largest hold about a tenth. Sequencing used peripheral blood. Receptors were obtained from a human donor in a cohort sampled during active COVID-19.

V is TRBV3-1 (or the pseudogene TRBV3-2) and J is TRBJ2-5; D is possibly TRBD2 (5 bases). The CDR3 has 11 residues. Trimming removed 1 base at V and 10 bases at J, with 7 bases between. Germline CDR1 is LGHDT and CDR2 is YNNKEL (reference sequence). Here the CDR3 DNA reads TGTGCCAGCAGCCAAGCCGGGGACCAGTACTTC. Amino acid sequence: CASSQAGDQYF.

This rearrangement joins TRBV7-9 to TRBJ2-7; D gene unclear. Germline CDR1 SEHNR, CDR2 FQNEAQ (reference sequence). The V end lost 5 bases, the J end lost 5 bases, and 16 bases lay between the germline ends. The CDR3 length is 14 residues. CDR3 sequence (DNA): TGTGCCAGCAGCCCCCGCGAGCTTCTGGACGAGCAGTACTTC. It codes for CASSPRELLDEQYF.

The chain combines TRBV19 with TRBJ2-3; a possible D gene is TRBD2 (6 bases). Germline-derived CDR1 and CDR2 are LNHDA and SQIVND (reference sequence). The CDR3 is 20 amino acids. Trimming took 7 bases from V and 0 from J, leaving 29 bases between them. CDR3 region: CASMAMDAEGRVFSTDTQYF. The CDR3, as DNA: TGTGCCAGTATGGCTATGGACGCGGAGGGGCGAGTCTTTAGCACAGATACGCAGTATTTT.

The V call is TRBV29-1, the J call TRBJ2-7; perhaps TRBD2 as D (5 bases). V lost 6 bases and J lost 7, with 16 bases in between. The length of the CDR3 is 12 residues. From germline, CDR1 is SQVTM and CDR2 ANQGSEA. This chain's CDR3 is CSVDVKRGEQYF. In nucleotides, the CDR3 is TGCAGCGTCGATGTAAAACGGGGAGAGCAGTACTTC.

The chain recombines TRBV5-6 with TRBJ2-2; TRBD1 matches 10 bases. The germline CDR1 and CDR2 sequences are SGHDT and YYEEEE. CDR3 size: 16 residues. V shed 4 bases and J 1 base; nucleotides not matched to a gene: 4. The CDR3: CASSRGTGVNTGELFF. Written as DNA, the CDR3 is TGTGCCAGCAGCCGAGGGACAGGGGTGAACACCGGGGAGCTGTTTTTT.

The J gene is TRBJ1-2, the V gene TRBV3-1 (or the pseudogene TRBV3-2); 9 nucleotides agree with TRBD1. The CDR3 extends over 15 amino acids. V was pared by 4 bases and J by 2 bases, with 5 bases of the junction left unmatched. CDR1 is LGHDT and CDR2 is YNNKEL in the germline V gene (reference sequence). CDR3 sequence (DNA): TGTGCCAGCAGCCCCGGGACAGGGCCCAACTATGGCTACACCTTC. Residues: CASSPGTGPNYGYTF.

Only a few counts were recorded for this clone. V is TRBV18 and J is TRBJ2-3; 8 nucleotides line up with TRBD2. The germline gives CDR1 KGHSH, CDR2 LQKENI. V lost 7 bases and J lost 4; bases outside the gene matches: 7. This CDR3 is built from 14 residues. The CDR3 reads CASYYGGGPDTQYF. The CDR3 region has the DNA TGTGCCAGCTATTACGGGGGGGGCCCAGATACGCAGTATTTT. The variable domain in full, with the rest retrieved from reference TRBV18 and TRBJ2-3, is NAGVMQNPRHLVRRRGQEARLRCSPMKGHSHVYWYRQLPEEGLKFMVYLQKENIIDESGMPKERFSAEFPKEGPSILRIQQVVRGDSAAYFCASYYGGGPDTQYFGPGTRLTVL.

The V call is TRBV12-5, the J call TRBJ2-3, with TRBD2 identical over 8 bases. The CDR3 loop spans 15 amino acids. Unmatched junction bases numbered 7, after V lost 4 bases and J lost 4 bases. CDR1 and CDR2 from the germline V gene are LGHNT and FRNRAP. The CDR3 reads CASGSGTRASDTQYF. The CDR3 region has the DNA TGTGCTAGTGGTTCCGGGACTAGGGCCTCAGATACGCAGTATTTT.

This clone showed up just once. The V and J genes are TRBV4-1 and TRBJ2-7; possible D gene TRBD1, 5 bases. The CDR3 is 16 amino acids. V lost 0 bases and J lost 1, with 13 bases in between. Germline CDR1 MGHRA, CDR2 YSYEKL. The CDR3 here is CASSQDNIAGSYEQYF. Here the CDR3 DNA reads TGCGCCAGCAGCCAAGACAATATAGCAGGGTCCTACGAGCAGTACTTC.

This chain joins TRBV12-3 or TRBV12-4 and TRBJ1-2; D is undetermined. The CDR3 has 11 amino acids. The V end was cut by 8 bases, the J end by 7 bases, with 11 bases between. The CDR3 here is CASQLGGGYTF. The CDR3 bases are TGTGCCAGCCAACTCGGTGGTGGCTACACCTTC.

The V gene is TRBV10-2, the J gene TRBJ2-7; D is ambiguous. V dropped 6 bases and J dropped 7 bases, with 16 bases sitting between them. In germline, CDR1 is WSHSY, CDR2 SAAADI. This CDR3 is built from 13 residues. The DNA of the CDR3 is TGCGCCAGCAGACTACCCCCGAGGAGAGAGCAGTACTTC. Encoded protein: CASRLPPRREQYF.

The chain combines TRBV3-1 (or the pseudogene TRBV3-2) with TRBJ1-6; D call uncertain. Trimming cost V 0 bases and J 3 bases, with 15 bases left between them. Germline lookup yields CDR1 LGHDT and CDR2 YNNKEL (reference sequence). This CDR3 comprises 18 residues. Here the CDR3 reads CASSQDPRTAVYNSPLHF. CDR3 sequence (DNA): TGTGCCAGCAGCCAAGATCCGCGAACAGCTGTCTATAATTCACCCCTCCACTTT.

This chain links TRBV29-1 with TRBJ1-2; 7 bases map to TRBD1. This CDR3 is built from 12 residues. The V and J ends lost 4 bases and 5 bases, in that order; junction bases with no gene match: 4. CDR1 is SQVTM, CDR2 ANQGSEA, per germline. The CDR3 coding sequence is TGCAGCGTTGTGGAGGGGGCGTATGGCTACACCTTC. Protein product: CSVVEGAYGYTF.

The genes are TRBV13 and TRBJ1-1; the D is unclear. The V end lost 3 bases, the J end lost 1 base, and 12 bases lay between the germline ends. Per the germline V gene, CDR1 is PRHDT and CDR2 is FYEKMQ (reference sequence). There are 15 residues in the CDR3. CDR3 sequence: CASSFGLGRNTEAFF. In DNA form, the CDR3 reads TGTGCCAGCAGCTTCGGCCTGGGGAGGAACACTGAAGCTTTCTTT. Looking up the rest from reference TRBV13 and TRBJ1-1 gives the full variable domain: AAGVIQSPRHLIKEKRETATLKCYPIPRHDTVYWYQQGPGQDPQFLISFYEKMQSDKGSIPDRFSAQQFSDYHSELNMSSLELGDSALYFCASSFGLGRNTEAFFGQGTRLTVV.

This clone showed up just a few times. The chain employs TRBV6-2 or TRBV6-3 and TRBJ1-2; 9 nucleotides match TRBD1. The CDR3 is 13 amino acids. Germline CDR1 reads MNHEY; CDR2 reads SVGEGT. The J segment lost 7 bases and the V segment lost 5 bases, leaving 5 bases of the junction unmatched. CDR3 sequence (DNA): TGTGCCAGCAGTCGAACAGGGGGCCGTGGCTACACCTTC. Translated, it gives CASSRTGGRGYTF.

The DNA for the CDR3 is TGTGCCAGCAGCGACGACACTAGCACAGATACGCAGTATTTT. Its protein is CASSDDTSTDTQYF. This chain joins TRBV3-1 (or the pseudogene TRBV3-2) and TRBJ2-3; D is ambiguous. The germline gives CDR1 LGHDT, CDR2 YNNKEL (reference sequence). V shed 5 bases and J shed 0 bases, with 9 bases lying between them. This CDR3 has 14 residues.

The gene calls are TRBV30 and TRBJ2-3; TRBD2 is a possible D gene (6 bases). Trimming cost V 0 bases and J 5 bases, with 9 bases left between them. CDR1 is GTSNPN and CDR2 is SVGIG in the germline V gene (reference sequence). The CDR3 has 13 amino acids. This CDR3 reads CAWSVLGGDTQYF. The CDR3 DNA sequence: TGTGCCTGGAGTGTATTGGGGGGAGATACGCAGTATTTT.

In this sample, this clone turned up once. This rearrangement joins TRBV7-9 to TRBJ1-5; 7 nucleotides match TRBD1. The CDR3 totals 15 residues. The germline CDR1 and CDR2 sequences are SEHNR and FQNEAQ (reference sequence). The V segment lost 5 bases and the J segment 3 bases; nucleotides outside the gene matches: 7. The CDR3 reads CASSPWTGLNQPQHF. Written as DNA, the CDR3 is TGTGCCAGCAGCCCGTGGACAGGCCTCAATCAGCCCCAGCATTTT.

The chain is built from TRBV7-2 and TRBJ2-7, with D perhaps TRBD2 (6 bases). The V gene's germline CDR1 is SGHTA and CDR2 FQGNSA. This CDR3 is 13 amino acids long. V was trimmed by 1 base and J by 5 bases, leaving 9 bases between them. The CDR3 nucleotides read TGTGCCAGCAGCTTAGTTGGGGGGAACGAGCAGTACTTC. Its protein product is CASSLVGGNEQYF.